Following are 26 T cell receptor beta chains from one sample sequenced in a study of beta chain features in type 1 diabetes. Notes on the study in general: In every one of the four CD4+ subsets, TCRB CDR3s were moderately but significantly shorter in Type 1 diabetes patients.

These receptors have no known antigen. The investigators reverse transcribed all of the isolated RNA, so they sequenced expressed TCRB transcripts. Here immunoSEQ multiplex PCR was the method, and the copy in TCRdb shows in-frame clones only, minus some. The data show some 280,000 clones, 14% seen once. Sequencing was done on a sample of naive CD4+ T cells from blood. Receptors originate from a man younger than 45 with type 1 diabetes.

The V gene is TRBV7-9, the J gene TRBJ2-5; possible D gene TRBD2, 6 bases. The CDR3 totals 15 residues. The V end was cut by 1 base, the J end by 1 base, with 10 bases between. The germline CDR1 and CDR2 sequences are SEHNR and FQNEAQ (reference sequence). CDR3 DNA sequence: TGTGCCAGCAGCTTAGGGGGAGGACCCCAAGAGACCCAGTACTTC. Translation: CASSLGGGPQETQYF.

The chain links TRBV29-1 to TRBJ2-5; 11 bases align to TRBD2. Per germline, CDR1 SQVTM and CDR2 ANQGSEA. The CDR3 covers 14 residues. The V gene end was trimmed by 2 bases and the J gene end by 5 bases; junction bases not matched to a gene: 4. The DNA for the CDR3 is TGCAGCGTTGAAAGACTAGCGGGATCTGAGACCCAGTACTTC. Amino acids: CSVERLAGSETQYF.

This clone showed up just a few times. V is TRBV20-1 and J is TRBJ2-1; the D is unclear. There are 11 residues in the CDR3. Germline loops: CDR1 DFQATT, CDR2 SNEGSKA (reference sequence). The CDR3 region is CTIRGRNEQFF. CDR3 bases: TGCACCATTAGAGGAAGAAATGAGCAGTTCTTC.

The CDR3 DNA reads as TGTGCCAGCAGCTTAGGGACTAGCGGGGGGAATGAGCAGTTCTTC. This translates into CASSLGTSGGNEQFF. The J gene is TRBJ2-1, the V gene TRBV7-9; 14 bases line up with TRBD2. CDR1 is SEHNR and CDR2 is FQNEAQ in the germline V gene (reference sequence). J gave up 7 bases and V 1 base, and 0 bases lay outside the gene matches. The CDR3 contains 15 residues.

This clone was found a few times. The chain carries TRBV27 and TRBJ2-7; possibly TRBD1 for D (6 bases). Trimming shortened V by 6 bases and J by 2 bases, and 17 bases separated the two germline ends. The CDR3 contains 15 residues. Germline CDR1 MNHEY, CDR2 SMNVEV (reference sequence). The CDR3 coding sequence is TGTGCCAGCAGCCCTAGAGGGGGAGACACCTACGAGCAGTACTTC. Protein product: CASSPRGGDTYEQYF.

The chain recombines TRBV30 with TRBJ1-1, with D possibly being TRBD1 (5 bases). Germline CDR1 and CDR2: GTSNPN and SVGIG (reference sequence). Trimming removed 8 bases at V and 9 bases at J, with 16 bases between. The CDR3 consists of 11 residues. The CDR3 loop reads CARETGLKAFF. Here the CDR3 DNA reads TGTGCCAGAGAAACAGGTCTGAAAGCTTTCTTT.

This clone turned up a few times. CDR3 sequence reads: CASSLGLAPQETQYF. CDR3 coding DNA: TGTGCCAGCAGCTTAGGACTAGCGCCTCAAGAGACCCAGTACTTC. The genes are TRBV11-3 and TRBJ2-5; 8 nucleotides align to TRBD2. CDR1 is SGHNT, CDR2 YENEEA, per germline. The CDR3 sequence is 15 residues long. Unmatched junction bases numbered 3, after V lost 1 base and J lost 2 bases.

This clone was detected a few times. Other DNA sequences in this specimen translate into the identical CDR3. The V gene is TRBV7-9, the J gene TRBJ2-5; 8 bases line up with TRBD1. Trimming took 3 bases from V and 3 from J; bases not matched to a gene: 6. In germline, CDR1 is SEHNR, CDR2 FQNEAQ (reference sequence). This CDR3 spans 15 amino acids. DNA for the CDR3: TGTGCCAGCAGCTTGATGGCAGGGGGCGAAGAGACCCAGTACTTC. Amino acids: CASSLMAGGEETQYF.

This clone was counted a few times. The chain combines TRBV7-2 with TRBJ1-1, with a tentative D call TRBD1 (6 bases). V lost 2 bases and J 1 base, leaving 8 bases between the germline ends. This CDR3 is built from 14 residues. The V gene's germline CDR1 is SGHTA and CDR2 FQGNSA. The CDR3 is CASSLIQGNTEAFF. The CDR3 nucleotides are TGTGCCAGCAGCTTAATACAGGGGAACACTGAAGCTTTCTTT.

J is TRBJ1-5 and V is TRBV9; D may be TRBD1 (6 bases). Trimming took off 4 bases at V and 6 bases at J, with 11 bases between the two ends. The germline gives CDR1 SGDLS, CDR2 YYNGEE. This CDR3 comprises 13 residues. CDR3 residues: CASSPGVSQPQHF. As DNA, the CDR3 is TGTGCCAGCAGCCCAGGGGTAAGTCAGCCCCAGCATTTT.

Written as DNA, the CDR3 is TGCGCCAGCAGCAAGCGACTAGCGGGGGAAATAAACAATGAGCAGTTCTTC. Its protein product is CASSKRLAGEINNEQFF. J is TRBJ2-1 and V is TRBV4-3; TRBD2 aligns across 12 bases. The trim removed 5 bases at V and 5 bases at J, leaving 10 bases unmatched. The CDR3 is 17 amino acids. Germline loops: CDR1 LGHNA, CDR2 YSLEER.

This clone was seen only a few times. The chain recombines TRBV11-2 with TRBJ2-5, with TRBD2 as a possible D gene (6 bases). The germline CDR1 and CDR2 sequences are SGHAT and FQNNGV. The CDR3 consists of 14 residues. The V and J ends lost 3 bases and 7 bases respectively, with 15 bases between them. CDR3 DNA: TGTGCCAGCAGCTTTGTCCGGGAGTCGGGGACCCAGTACTTC. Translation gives CASSFVRESGTQYF.

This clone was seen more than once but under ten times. As DNA, the CDR3 is TGCGCCAGCAGCTTACAGGAGTACTGGGCCGGGGAGCTGTTTTTT. This translates into CASSLQEYWAGELFF. The chain couples TRBV5-1 to TRBJ2-2; D might be TRBD1 (5 bases). The V gene lost 2 bases and the J gene lost 6 bases, with 14 bases spanning the gap. Germline-derived CDR1 and CDR2 are SGHRS and YFSETQ. This CDR3 spans 15 amino acids.

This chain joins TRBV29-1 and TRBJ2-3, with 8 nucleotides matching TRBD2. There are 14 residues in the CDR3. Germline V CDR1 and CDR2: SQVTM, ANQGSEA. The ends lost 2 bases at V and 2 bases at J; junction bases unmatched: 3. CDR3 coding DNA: TGCAGCGTTGAAACTAGCGGATACACAGATACGCAGTATTTT. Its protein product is CSVETSGYTDTQYF.

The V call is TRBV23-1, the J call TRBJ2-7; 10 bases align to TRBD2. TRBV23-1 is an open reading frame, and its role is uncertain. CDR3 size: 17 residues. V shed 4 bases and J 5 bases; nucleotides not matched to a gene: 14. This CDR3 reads CASSPRELAGKRDEQYF. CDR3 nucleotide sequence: TGCGCCAGCAGTCCCCGGGAACTAGCGGGAAAACGGGACGAGCAGTACTTC.

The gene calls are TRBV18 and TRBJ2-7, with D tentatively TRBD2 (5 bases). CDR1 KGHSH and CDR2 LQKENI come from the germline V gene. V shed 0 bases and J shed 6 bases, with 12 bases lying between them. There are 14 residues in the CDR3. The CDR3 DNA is TGTGCCAGCTCACCACCGAACAGTGGAGGCGAGCAGTACTTC. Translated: CASSPPNSGGEQYF.

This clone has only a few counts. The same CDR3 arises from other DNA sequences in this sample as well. The CDR3, as DNA: TGTGCCACCAGCAGAGACCCCGGCCAAGAGACCCAGTACTTC. This sequence encodes CATSRDPGQETQYF. The chain combines TRBV15 with TRBJ2-5; no clear D gene. The CDR3 contains 14 residues. Germline CDR1 and CDR2: LNHNV and YYDKDF (reference sequence). Trimming removed 0 bases from V and 1 base from J, with 6 bases in between.

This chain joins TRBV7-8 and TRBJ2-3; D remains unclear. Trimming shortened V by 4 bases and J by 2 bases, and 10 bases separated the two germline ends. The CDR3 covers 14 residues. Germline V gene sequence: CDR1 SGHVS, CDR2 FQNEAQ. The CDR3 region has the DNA TGTGCCAGCAGCTCCTTAGAATCCACAGATACGCAGTATTTT. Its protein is CASSSLESTDTQYF.

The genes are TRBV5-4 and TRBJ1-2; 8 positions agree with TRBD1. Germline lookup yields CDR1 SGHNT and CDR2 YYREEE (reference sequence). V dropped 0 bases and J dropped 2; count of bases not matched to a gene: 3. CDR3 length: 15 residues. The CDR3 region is CASSLERTGNYGYTF. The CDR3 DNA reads TGTGCCAGCAGCTTGGAGAGGACAGGGAACTATGGCTACACCTTC.

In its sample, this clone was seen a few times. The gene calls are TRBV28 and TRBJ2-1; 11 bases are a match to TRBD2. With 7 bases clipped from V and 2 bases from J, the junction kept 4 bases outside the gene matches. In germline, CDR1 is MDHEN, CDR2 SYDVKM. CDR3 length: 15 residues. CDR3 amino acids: CASIEGLAAYNEQFF. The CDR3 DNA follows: TGTGCCAGCATCGAGGGACTAGCGGCCTACAATGAGCAGTTCTTC.

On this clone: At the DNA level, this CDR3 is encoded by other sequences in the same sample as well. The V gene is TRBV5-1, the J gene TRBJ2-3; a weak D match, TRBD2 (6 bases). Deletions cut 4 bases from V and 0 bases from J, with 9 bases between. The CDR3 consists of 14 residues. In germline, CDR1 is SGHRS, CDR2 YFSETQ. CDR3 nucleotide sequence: TGCGCCAGCAGCCCCGGGACTAGCACAGATACGCAGTATTTT. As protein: CASSPGTSTDTQYF.

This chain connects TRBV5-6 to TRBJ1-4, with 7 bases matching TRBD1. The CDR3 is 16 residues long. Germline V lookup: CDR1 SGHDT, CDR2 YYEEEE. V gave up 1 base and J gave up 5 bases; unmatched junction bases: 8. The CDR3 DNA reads TGTGCCAGCAGCTTGCTACCACAGGGGAAAAATGAAAAACTGTTTTTT. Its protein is CASSLLPQGKNEKLFF. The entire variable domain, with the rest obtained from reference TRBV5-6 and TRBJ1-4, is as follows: DAGVTQSPTHLIKTRGQQVTLRCSPKSGHDTVSWYQQALGQGPQFIFQYYEEEERQRGNFPDRFSGHQFPNYSSELNVNALLLGDSALYLCASSLLPQGKNEKLFFGSGTQLSVL.

Written as DNA, the CDR3 is TGTGCCAGCAGCTCACCGGGACAGGAGCAGTTCTTC. Encoded protein: CASSSPGQEQFF. This chain uses TRBV7-3 with TRBJ2-1, with TRBD1 matching over 7 bases. This CDR3 comprises 12 residues. Germline lookup yields CDR1 SGHTA and CDR2 FQGTGA. The V segment lost 4 bases and the J segment 10 bases; nucleotides outside the gene matches: 4.

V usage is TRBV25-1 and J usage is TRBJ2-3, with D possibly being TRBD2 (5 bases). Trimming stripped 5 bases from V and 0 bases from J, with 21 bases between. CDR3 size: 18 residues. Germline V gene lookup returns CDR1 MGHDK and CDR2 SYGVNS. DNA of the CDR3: TGTGCCAGCAGTCTAACGGGAAGTTACCGCAAGAGCACAGATACGCAGTATTTT. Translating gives CASSLTGSYRKSTDTQYF.

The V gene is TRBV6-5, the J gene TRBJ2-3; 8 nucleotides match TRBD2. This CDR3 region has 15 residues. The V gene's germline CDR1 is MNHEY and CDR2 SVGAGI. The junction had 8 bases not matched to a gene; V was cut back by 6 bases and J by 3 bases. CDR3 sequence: CASRWRTSRTDTQYF. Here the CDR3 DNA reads TGTGCCAGCAGGTGGAGGACTAGCAGGACAGATACGCAGTATTTT.

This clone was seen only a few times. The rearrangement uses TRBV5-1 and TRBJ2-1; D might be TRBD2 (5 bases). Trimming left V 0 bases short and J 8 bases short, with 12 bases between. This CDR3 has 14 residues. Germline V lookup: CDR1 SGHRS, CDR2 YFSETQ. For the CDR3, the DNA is TGCGCCAGCAGCTTGGGAGGGAGTGGAGATGAGCAGTTCTTC. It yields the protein CASSLGGSGDEQFF.